The rows below give T cell receptor beta chains drawn from one sample of a study of blood T cell repertoires in COVID-19. The repertoire was sequenced with immunoSEQ multiplex PCR; TCRdb's copy has only in-frame clones and lacks some. Among 150,000 to 200,000 clones listed, roughly nine tenths were seen once. The specimen was peripheral blood. The receptors here all came from an older woman with COVID-19, enrolled during active disease. CDR3s include the opening cysteine and the closing phenylalanine or tryptophan. Clone size appears in some rows only: once, few, many, or a class for an expanded clone.

v_gene	abundance	j_gene	CDR3aa
TRBV19	.	TRBJ1-1	CASSMRGQMNTEAFF
TRBV4-1	.	TRBJ1-4	CASSQDFRTGLFEKLFF
TRBV4-3	once	TRBJ1-3	CASSQGLGLGNTIYF
TRBV27	.	TRBJ1-1	CASSLWAGTGGAATEAFF
TRBV13	.	TRBJ2-7	CASSLDPGSHREQYF
TRBV15	once	TRBJ2-5	CATSRDVGGAEETQYF
TRBV30	.	TRBJ2-7	CAWSRGRTGNEQYF
TRBV24-1	.	TRBJ2-7	CATGTPAGYEQYF
TRBV6-6	few	TRBJ2-1	CASRRGVALPGNEQFF
TRBV12-3/TRBV12-4	.	TRBJ1-1	CASSRSQEAFF
TRBV27	.	TRBJ2-5	CASSFTRSETQYF
TRBV18	.	TRBJ1-3	CASSPDSSGNTIYF
TRBV5-1	.	TRBJ2-5	CASGGTGKETQYF
TRBV6-2/TRBV6-3	.	TRBJ2-7	CASSYGGIGYEQYF
TRBV2	.	TRBJ1-2	CASSVKRANYGYTF
TRBV11-2	.	TRBJ1-4	CASSLGAGLNEKLFF
TRBV4-3	.	TRBJ2-7	CASSQDQGMGSYEQYF